Included here is one TCR beta chain sequence, with context. The antigen it recognizes is unknown. Each CD8+ T cell subset was flow-sorted in triplicate, and 250,000 to 300,000 cells per subset were placed directly into RLT lysis buffer. To keep memory contaminants out, a stringent definition of naive CD8+ T cells was applied: CD45RO-CCR7+CD27+CD95-. Using standard density gradient centrifugation, peripheral blood mononuclear cells were isolated from buffy coats. Naive CXCR3-negative and CXCR3-positive CD8+ T cells were flow-sorted using a FACSAria III. Total RNA was extracted from sorted cells with an RNeasy Mini Kit. The source of the sample is a study of CXCR3-negative and CXCR3-positive naive CD8 T cells (dated by TCRdb to the late 2010s). For context, the study as a whole: Around 140 million TRB reads were obtained in total, roughly 1.5 +/- 0.3 million reads per library. Diversity and physicochemical repertoire analyses were performed on around twelve donors pooled from two independent experiments. The TRBV-TRBJ cluster analysis covered naive subsets from about five donors and memory cells from 3 donors. Study-level results and caveats: Freshly isolated PBMCs were used for most assays because CXCR3 expression went down partially after cryopreservation. TRBV-TRBJ usage was similar between naive CXCR3-negative and CXCR3-positive cells from the same donor, while memory cells showed distinct patterns. Because surface CD5, which has been linked to self-reactivity in mice, was comparable between naive subsets, TCR interaction strength was also inferred from TRB CDR3 physicochemical properties. Comparably high repertoire diversity was found in both naive subsets, whereas much lower repertoire diversity was found in memory CD8+ T cells. TRB CDR3s from CXCR3-positive naive cells showed higher hydrophobicity (lower Kidera factor 4), lower energy, and higher strength and volume indices than CXCR3-negative naive cells.

TCRdb records NextSeq 550 as the sequencer. The Human TCR Profiling Kit (MiLaboratory) was used to make UMI-labeled 5' RACE TRB cDNA libraries. The full amount of extracted RNA was used for cDNA synthesis, and the full amount of resulting cDNA was used for PCR amplification. Libraries were prepared in parallel with an identical number of PCR cycles. As for the authors' bioinformatics: MIGEC and MiXCR extracted about 49,000 +/- 11,000 unique UMI-labeled TRB cDNA molecules per library, requiring at least two reads per UMI. Each library averaged roughly 36,000 +/- 9,600 functional in-frame TRB CDR3 nucleotide clonotypes without stop codons. After each sample was downsampled to 5000 UMI-labeled TRB molecules, VDJtools was used to calculate diversity metrics such as normalized Shannon-Wiener and Chao1. Clonotype-size-weighted physicochemical properties of the central five CDR3 residues (interaction energy, strength, volume and Kidera factor 4) were computed in VDJtools. TCRdb reprocessed the reads into one record per CDR3 protein sequence, lacking DNA. TCRdb assigned the V and J calls; the authors' analysis was not used. The table held for this sample gives under 50,000 distinct CDR3 sequences. 2.5% of the sample rests with the top ten.

The CDR3, cysteine through phenylalanine, is 12 amino acids long. DNA was not recorded. The germline V gene (reference sequence) supplies CDR1 SEHNR and CDR2 FQNEAQ. Recombination linked TRBV7-9 to TRBJ1-2. Sequences were obtained from naive CXCR3- CD8+ T cells from blood. The cell subset or site label here, explained by the study, means: CD45RO-CCR7+CD27+CD95- naive CD8+ T cells lacking CXCR3 (TNR3-). The TCR originated in a human donor in good health. Some clones in this sample may be carry-over from other donors' samples. The CDR3 in this case is CASSHLNYGYTF.